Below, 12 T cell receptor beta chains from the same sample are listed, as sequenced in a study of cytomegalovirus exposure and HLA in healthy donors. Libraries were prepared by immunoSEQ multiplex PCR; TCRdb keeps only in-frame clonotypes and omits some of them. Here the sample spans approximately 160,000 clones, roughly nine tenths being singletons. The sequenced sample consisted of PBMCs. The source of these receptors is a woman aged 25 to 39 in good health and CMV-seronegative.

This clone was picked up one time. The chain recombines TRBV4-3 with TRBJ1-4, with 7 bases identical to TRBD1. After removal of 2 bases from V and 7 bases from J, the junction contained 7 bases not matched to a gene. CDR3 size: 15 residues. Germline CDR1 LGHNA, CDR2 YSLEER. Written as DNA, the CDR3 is TGCGCCAGCAGCCAAAAGACAGGGCGGGGTGAAAAACTGTTTTTT. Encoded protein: CASSQKTGRGEKLFF.

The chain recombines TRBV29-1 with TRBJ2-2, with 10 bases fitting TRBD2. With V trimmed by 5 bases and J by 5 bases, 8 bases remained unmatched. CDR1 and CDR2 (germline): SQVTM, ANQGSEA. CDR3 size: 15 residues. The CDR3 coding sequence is TGCAGCGTTTACCCTAGCGGGAGATTGACCGGGGAGCTGTTTTTT. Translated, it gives CSVYPSGRLTGELFF.

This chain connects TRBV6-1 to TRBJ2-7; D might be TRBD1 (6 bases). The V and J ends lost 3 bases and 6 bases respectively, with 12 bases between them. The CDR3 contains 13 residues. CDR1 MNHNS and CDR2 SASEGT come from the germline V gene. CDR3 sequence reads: CASSEQGLSEQYF. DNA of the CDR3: TGTGCCAGCAGTGAGCAGGGGTTGAGCGAGCAGTACTTC.

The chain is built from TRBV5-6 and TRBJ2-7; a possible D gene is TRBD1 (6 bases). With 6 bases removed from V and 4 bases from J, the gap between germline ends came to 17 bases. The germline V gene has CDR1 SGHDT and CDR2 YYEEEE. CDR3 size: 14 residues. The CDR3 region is CASNPRTENYEQYF. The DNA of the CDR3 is TGTGCCAGCAACCCCAGGACAGAAAATTACGAGCAGTACTTC.

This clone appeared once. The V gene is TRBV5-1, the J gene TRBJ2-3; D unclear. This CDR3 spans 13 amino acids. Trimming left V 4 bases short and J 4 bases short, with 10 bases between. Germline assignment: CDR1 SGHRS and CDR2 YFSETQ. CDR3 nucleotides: TGCGCCAGCAGCCCTACAGTAGCAGATACGCAGTATTTT. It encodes CASSPTVADTQYF.

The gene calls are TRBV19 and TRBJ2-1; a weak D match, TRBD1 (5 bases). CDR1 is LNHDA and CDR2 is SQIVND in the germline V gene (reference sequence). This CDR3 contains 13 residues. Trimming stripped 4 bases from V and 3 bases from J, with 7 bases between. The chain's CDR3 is CASSKGDYNEQFF. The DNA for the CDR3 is TGTGCCAGTAGTAAAGGGGACTACAATGAGCAGTTCTTC.

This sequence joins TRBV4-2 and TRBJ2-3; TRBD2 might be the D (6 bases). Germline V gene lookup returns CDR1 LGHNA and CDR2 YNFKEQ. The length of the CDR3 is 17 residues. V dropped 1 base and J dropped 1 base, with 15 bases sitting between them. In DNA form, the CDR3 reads TGTGCCAGCAGCCAAGTTTATCGGGAGACCGGCACAGATACGCAGTATTTT. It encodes CASSQVYRETGTDTQYF.

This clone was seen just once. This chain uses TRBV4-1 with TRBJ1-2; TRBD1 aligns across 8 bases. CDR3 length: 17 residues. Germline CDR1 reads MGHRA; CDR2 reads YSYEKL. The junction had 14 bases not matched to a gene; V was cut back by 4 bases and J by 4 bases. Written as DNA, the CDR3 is TGCGCCAGCAGCCCCCGGTCATCCAGGGGGCCGGGCTATGGCTACACCTTC. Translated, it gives CASSPRSSRGPGYGYTF.

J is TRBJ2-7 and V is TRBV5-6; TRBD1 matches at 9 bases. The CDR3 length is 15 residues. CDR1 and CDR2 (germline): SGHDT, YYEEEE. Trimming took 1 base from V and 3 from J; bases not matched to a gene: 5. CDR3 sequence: CASSLFRDRDYEQYF. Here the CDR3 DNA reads TGTGCCAGCAGCTTGTTCCGGGACAGGGACTACGAGCAGTACTTC.

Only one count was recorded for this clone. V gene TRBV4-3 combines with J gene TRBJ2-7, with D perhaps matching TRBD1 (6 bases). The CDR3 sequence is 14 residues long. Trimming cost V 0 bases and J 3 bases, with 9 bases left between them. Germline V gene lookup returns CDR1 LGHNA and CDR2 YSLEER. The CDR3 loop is CASSQDRTVYEQYF. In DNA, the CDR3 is TGCGCCAGCAGCCAAGATAGGACAGTCTACGAGCAGTACTTC.

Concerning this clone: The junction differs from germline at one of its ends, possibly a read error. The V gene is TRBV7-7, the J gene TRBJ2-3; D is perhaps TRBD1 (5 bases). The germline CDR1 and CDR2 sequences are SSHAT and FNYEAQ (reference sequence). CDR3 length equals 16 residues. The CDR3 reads CASSLGVGASTDTQYF. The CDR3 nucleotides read TGTGCTAGCAGCTTAGGTGTAGGGGCGAGCACAGATACGCAGTATTTT.

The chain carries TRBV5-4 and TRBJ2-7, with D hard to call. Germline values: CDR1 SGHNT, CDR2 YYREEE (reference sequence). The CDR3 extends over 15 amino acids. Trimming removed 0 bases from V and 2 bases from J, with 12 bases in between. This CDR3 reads CASSLDAGSPYEQYF. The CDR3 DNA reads TGTGCCAGCAGCTTGGACGCAGGATCCCCCTACGAGCAGTACTTC.